This TCR beta chain was recorded in a study of T cells after yellow fever vaccination. Notes on the study in general: Subsequent to the booster, the majority of primary-vaccination clones reappeared (approximately 95% CD4, approximately 90% CD8). Only a minor proportion of clonotypes was detected across both CD4 and CD8 compartments. Contaminants from the bulk population, in the form of abundant clonotypes, could be found in FACS-sorted repertoires.

Concerning this clonotype itself: The antigen is undetermined.

Each CDR3 protein is one row after TCRdb ran MiXCR on the 5' RACE reads. This sample has about 400,000 distinct CDR3 sequences, with roughly 11% found just once. In germline, CDR1 is KGHSH, CDR2 LQKENI. Trimming removed 2 bases from V and 2 bases from J, with 6 bases in between. The CDR3 extends over 13 amino acids. The chain links TRBV18 to TRBJ2-5; no firm D call. Material: PBMCs, obtained on the day of the first yellow fever vaccination. The receptor comes from a man between 18 and 35 years old who received the YFV17D yellow fever vaccine. The CDR3 nucleotides are TGTGCCAGCTCACCAATGGGTCAAGAGACCCAGTACTTC. Its protein is CASSPMGQETQYF. Using reference TRBV18 and TRBJ2-5 for the parts outside the CDR3, the full variable domain is NAGVMQNPRHLVRRRGQEARLRCSPMKGHSHVYWYRQLPEEGLKFMVYLQKENIIDESGMPKERFSAEFPKEGPSILRIQQVVRGDSAAYFCASSPMGQETQYFGPGTRLLVL.